The 32 T cell receptor beta chains below were found in one sample sequenced in a study of OX40 agonist ivuxolimab in advanced cancers. Preparation of the library involved the immunoSEQ multiplex PCR assay. TCRdb took this table from immuneACCESS and kept in-frame rearrangements with V and J called. Such tables lack part of the clones; where checked against another copy, unresolved V genes explain under half of the gap, and the rest is unexplained. The sample table contains over 60,000 clones; only one count was recorded for 80% to 90% of them. The ten largest clones capture under 1% of the sample. The specimen comprised CD4+ or CD8+ T cells sorted from blood, sampled in a trial of the OX40 agonist ivuxolimab. The receptors shown here come from an adult with an advanced solid tumor such as melanoma, head and neck, liver or kidney cancer.

The chain uses TRBV28 and TRBJ2-6, with 8 bases identical to TRBD1. The V gene end was trimmed by 6 bases and the J gene end by 1 base; junction bases not matched to a gene: 2. This CDR3 contains 15 residues. Germline V gene sequence: CDR1 MDHEN, CDR2 SYDVKM. This CDR3 reads CASRGQGSGANVLTF. In DNA, the CDR3 is TGTGCCAGCAGAGGACAGGGTTCTGGGGCCAACGTCCTGACTTTC. The full variable domain, its missing parts supplied by reference TRBV28 and TRBJ2-6, is DVKVTQSSRYLVKRTGEKVFLECVQDMDHENMFWYRQDPGLGLRLIYFSYDVKMKEKGDIPEGYSVSREKKERFSLILESASTNQTSMYLCASRGQGSGANVLTFGAGSRLTVL.

The rearrangement uses TRBV5-4 and TRBJ2-7; TRBD2 aligns across 11 bases. Looked up from germline, CDR1 is SGHNT and CDR2 is YYREEE (reference sequence). The ends lost 0 bases at V and 3 bases at J; junction bases unmatched: 5. The CDR3 contains 16 residues. CDR3 coding DNA: TGTGCCAGCAGCTTGGGGACTAGCGGGCAGTACTACGAGCAGTACTTC. Protein product: CASSLGTSGQYYEQYF.

The DNA of the CDR3 is TGCGCCAGCAGCCAACAGGGGCTAGCGGGATTCCAAGAGACCCAGTACTTC. Protein product: CASSQQGLAGFQETQYF. The chain combines TRBV4-1 with TRBJ2-5; TRBD2 aligns across 9 bases. Germline V gives CDR1 MGHRA, CDR2 YSYEKL. The trim removed 2 bases at V and 1 base at J, leaving 8 bases unmatched. CDR3 size: 17 residues.

The CDR3: CASSLQPGVAEDTQYF. For the CDR3, the DNA is TGCGCCAGCAGCTTACAGCCTGGGGTGGCGGAAGATACGCAGTATTTT. The V call is TRBV5-1, the J call TRBJ2-3, with unresolved D. Looked up from germline, CDR1 is SGHRS and CDR2 is YFSETQ. The length of the CDR3 is 16 residues. V lost 2 bases to trimming and J lost 5 bases, with 18 bases between them.

The chain is built from TRBV5-6 and TRBJ1-1; D is ambiguous. This CDR3 comprises 16 residues. V was cut by 1 base and J by 3 bases, with 16 bases left in between. Germline lookup yields CDR1 SGHDT and CDR2 YYEEEE. CDR3 coding DNA: TGTGCCAGCAGCTTGCCCACAGACTTAAGGTACACTGAAGCTTTCTTT. Translated: CASSLPTDLRYTEAFF.

J is TRBJ2-5 and V is TRBV11-2; tentative D call: TRBD1 (6 bases). V was shortened by 5 bases and J by 0 bases, with 22 bases between the two germline ends. The germline CDR1 and CDR2 sequences are SGHAT and FQNNGV. This CDR3 contains 18 residues. For the CDR3, the DNA is TGTGCCAGCAGCCACATGCTTAAGGACAGCAGGTACCAAGAGACCCAGTACTTC. The encoded protein is CASSHMLKDSRYQETQYF. The whole variable domain, filled in from reference TRBV11-2 and TRBJ2-5, reads EAGVAQSPRYKIIEKRQSVAFWCNPISGHATLYWYQQILGQGPKLLIQFQNNGVVDDSQLPKDRFSAERLKGVDSTLKIQPAKLEDSAVYLCASSHMLKDSRYQETQYFGPGTRLLVL.

The chain employs TRBV5-1 and TRBJ2-7; TRBD1 is a possible D gene (5 bases). In germline, CDR1 is SGHRS, CDR2 YFSETQ. V lost 0 bases to trimming and J lost 1 base, with 14 bases between them. The CDR3 consists of 16 residues. In DNA form, the CDR3 reads TGCGCCAGCAGCTTGGCTAGGGGTATCTTTTCCTACGAGCAGTACTTC. It specifies CASSLARGIFSYEQYF.

This sequence joins TRBV28 and TRBJ2-7, with unresolved D. Germline values: CDR1 MDHEN, CDR2 SYDVKM. This CDR3 has 12 amino acids. Trimming stripped 2 bases from V and 4 bases from J, with 6 bases between. CDR3 nucleotides: TGTGCCAGCAGTTTAGGTTCTTACGAGCAGTACTTC. This codes for CASSLGSYEQYF.

This clone has just one count. The genes are TRBV21-1 and TRBJ2-7; no DNA check was done on the table's D call, TRBD2. TRBV21-1 is reported as a pseudogene. CDR3 length: 19 residues. The CDR3 DNA reads as TGTGCCAGCAGCAAAGCAAAGCTAGCGCAGTCCCTCCCGAGCGTCGGGCAGTACTTC. This gives the protein CASSKAKLAQSLPSVGQYF.

V and J are TRBV7-9 and TRBJ2-7, with a possible D match to TRBD2 (5 bases). With 3 bases removed from V and 6 bases from J, the gap between germline ends came to 12 bases. CDR3 length equals 13 residues. Germline V gene lookup returns CDR1 SEHNR and CDR2 FQNEAQ (reference sequence). Here the CDR3 reads CASSFVEGTEQYF. In DNA, the CDR3 is TGTGCCAGCAGCTTCGTTGAGGGAACCGAGCAGTACTTC.

The V call is TRBV28, the J call TRBJ2-5, with TRBD2 identical over 12 bases. J was trimmed by 6 bases and V by 6 bases; bases with no gene match: 8. Germline V gives CDR1 MDHEN, CDR2 SYDVKM. The CDR3 is made up of 15 amino acids. The CDR3 loop reads CASSPRLAGAKTQYF. The CDR3 region has the DNA TGTGCCAGCAGCCCCAGACTAGCGGGGGCCAAGACCCAGTACTTC. The full variable domain, in which reference TRBV28 and TRBJ2-5 provide the parts outside the CDR3, is DVKVTQSSRYLVKRTGEKVFLECVQDMDHENMFWYRQDPGLGLRLIYFSYDVKMKEKGDIPEGYSVSREKKERFSLILESASTNQTSMYLCASSPRLAGAKTQYFGPGTRLLVL.

The rearrangement links TRBV4-1 to TRBJ1-2; D may be TRBD1 (5 bases). Per the germline V gene, CDR1 is MGHRA and CDR2 is YSYEKL. The CDR3 is made up of 16 amino acids. V shed 0 bases and J shed 8 bases, with 19 bases lying between them. CDR3 amino acids: CASSQDGTGLVSGYTF. The DNA for the CDR3 is TGCGCCAGCAGCCAAGATGGGACGGGGTTGGTCAGCGGCTACACCTTC.

The gene calls are TRBV27 and TRBJ2-7; TRBD2 aligns across 11 bases. The CDR3 sequence is 13 residues long. Germline trimming cut 7 bases from V and 7 bases from J; bases unmatched to any gene: 6. CDR1 MNHEY and CDR2 SMNVEV come from the germline V gene (reference sequence). The chain's CDR3 is CASIASGRREQYF. Written as DNA, the CDR3 is TGTGCCAGCATTGCTAGCGGGAGGAGGGAGCAGTACTTC.

The chain is built from TRBV6-5 and TRBJ2-7; D is perhaps TRBD2 (6 bases). CDR3 length: 15 residues. V was shortened by 0 bases and J by 6 bases, with 15 bases between the two germline ends. Germline V gene data show CDR1 as MNHEY and CDR2 as SVGAGI. CDR3 nucleotides: TGTGCCAGCAGTTACTCGGGAGGCTCCCCGGCCGAGCAGTACTTC. This codes for CASSYSGGSPAEQYF.

The V call is TRBV11-2, the J call TRBJ2-2, with TRBD2 as a possible D gene (6 bases). The CDR3 extends over 16 amino acids. Germline V gene data show CDR1 as SGHAT and CDR2 as FQNNGV. Trimming pared 5 bases from V and 2 bases from J, leaving 15 bases between. This chain's CDR3 is CASSPAGGSNTGELFF. CDR3 nucleotides: TGTGCCAGCAGCCCCGCCGGGGGTAGTAACACCGGGGAGCTGTTTTTT.

This rearrangement joins TRBV11-2 to TRBJ1-1, with D unresolved. CDR3 size: 13 residues. The germline V and J ends were trimmed by 1 base and 1 base, with 4 bases remaining between them. Germline-derived CDR1 and CDR2 are SGHAT and FQNNGV. The CDR3 DNA is TGTGCCAGCAGCTTAGCCAAGAACACTGAAGCTTTCTTT. It is translated as CASSLAKNTEAFF.

This clone was detected only a few times. The V call is TRBV30, the J call TRBJ1-1, with D perhaps TRBD1 (6 bases). Germline V gives CDR1 GTSNPN, CDR2 SVGIG (reference sequence). This CDR3 is built from 14 residues. V lost 0 bases and J 7 bases, leaving 15 bases between the germline ends. The CDR3 DNA sequence: TGTGCCTGGAGTGTTGTTGGGGGGCGTGATGAAGCTTTCTTT. It translates to CAWSVVGGRDEAFF.

The gene calls are TRBV28 and TRBJ2-7, with D tentatively TRBD1 (5 bases). From germline, CDR1 is MDHEN and CDR2 SYDVKM. The CDR3 loop spans 16 amino acids. Trimming took off 7 bases at V and 5 bases at J, with 24 bases between the two ends. CDR3 protein: CASTIRVGRVYDEQYF. The CDR3, as DNA: TGTGCCAGCACCATAAGGGTCGGCAGGGTCTACGACGAGCAGTACTTC.

V usage is TRBV6-5 and J usage is TRBJ1-6; D gene unclear. Germline V CDR1 and CDR2: MNHEY, SVGAGI. This CDR3 comprises 12 residues. V was shortened by 8 bases and J by 12 bases, with 14 bases between the two germline ends. CDR3 in amino acids: CASSMLEGPLHF. The CDR3 DNA reads TGTGCCAGCTCCATGCTGGAAGGACCCCTCCACTTT.

About this clone itself: Other DNA sequences in the same sample also yield this CDR3. The chain links TRBV20-1 to TRBJ1-2; D is ambiguous. The germline V gene encodes CDR1 DFQATT and CDR2 SNEGSKA (reference sequence). The CDR3 totals 10 residues. The V and J ends lost 2 bases and 3 bases respectively, with 1 base between them. The DNA for the CDR3 is TGCAGTGCTAGACACTATGGCTACACCTTC. Translated, it gives CSARHYGYTF.

The chain uses TRBV29-1 and TRBJ1-1, with TRBD1 matching 8 bases. CDR3 length: 12 amino acids. Germline lookup yields CDR1 SQVTM and CDR2 ANQGSEA. The J segment lost 4 bases and the V segment lost 3 bases, leaving 1 base of the junction unmatched. The CDR3 nucleotides are TGCAGCGTTGACACAGGGGGCACTGAAGCTTTCTTT. Its translation: CSVDTGGTEAFF.

The DNA of the CDR3 is TGTGCCAGCAGTGAATGGGTTAATTCACCCCTCCACTTT. This sequence encodes CASSEWVNSPLHF. The V gene is TRBV6-1, the J gene TRBJ1-6; the D is unclear. The CDR3 has 13 residues. V lost 2 bases and J lost 6, with 5 bases in between. The germline gives CDR1 MNHNS, CDR2 SASEGT.

The chain is built from TRBV5-1 and TRBJ1-3; D gene unclear. V gave up 4 bases and J gave up 0 bases, with 11 bases separating them. The germline V gene has CDR1 SGHRS and CDR2 YFSETQ. This CDR3 has 15 residues. The CDR3 protein is CASSLTGPSGNTIYF. The CDR3 DNA reads as TGCGCCAGCAGCCTGACTGGTCCCTCTGGAAACACCATATATTTT.

This rearrangement joins TRBV30 to TRBJ2-2; 9 nucleotides match TRBD2. V shed 0 bases and J 8 bases; nucleotides not matched to a gene: 10. In germline, CDR1 is GTSNPN, CDR2 SVGIG (reference sequence). This CDR3 comprises 16 residues. The chain's CDR3 is CAWSVHVAGAKGELFF. Written as DNA, the CDR3 is TGTGCCTGGAGTGTACACGTAGCGGGAGCGAAAGGGGAGCTGTTTTTT.

The chain combines TRBV15 with TRBJ2-7; TRBD2 might be the D (5 bases). CDR3 length: 14 amino acids. Trimming removed 0 bases from V and 6 bases from J, with 12 bases in between. Germline CDR1 is LNHNV and CDR2 is YYDKDF (reference sequence). The CDR3 reads CATSRDRGSIEQYF. In nucleotides, the CDR3 is TGTGCCACCAGCAGAGATCGGGGTTCCATCGAGCAGTACTTC.

V and J are TRBV27 and TRBJ2-1; 7 bases line up with TRBD2. Germline V CDR1 and CDR2: MNHEY, SMNVEV (reference sequence). This CDR3 has 15 amino acids. J was trimmed by 4 bases and V by 1 base; bases with no gene match: 4. The CDR3 protein is CASSLLRSGYNEQFF. The CDR3 DNA reads TGTGCCAGCAGTTTATTACGTAGCGGGTACAATGAGCAGTTCTTC.

In DNA, the CDR3 is TGTGCCAGCAGTCCCGGGACTAGCTACGAGCAGTACTTC. Its protein is CASSPGTSYEQYF. The genes are TRBV27 and TRBJ2-7; 8 nucleotides line up with TRBD2. The CDR3 runs 13 residues. Germline CDR1 MNHEY, CDR2 SMNVEV (reference sequence). V lost 5 bases and J lost 3; bases outside the gene matches: 3.

V usage is TRBV28 and J usage is TRBJ1-1, with D unresolved. Looked up from germline, CDR1 is MDHEN and CDR2 is SYDVKM. The germline V and J ends were trimmed by 5 bases and 5 bases, with 9 bases remaining between them. The CDR3 consists of 12 residues. This CDR3 reads CASSRPPTEAFF. The CDR3 DNA sequence: TGTGCCAGCAGTCGACCACCAACTGAAGCTTTCTTT.

The V and J genes are TRBV10-1 and TRBJ2-5; TRBD2 matches 10 bases. This CDR3 has 16 amino acids. V was clipped by 6 bases and J by 0 bases; unmatched bases: 7. Germline CDR1 is WNHNN and CDR2 is SYGVQD (reference sequence). The CDR3 spells CASSAASGGYQETQYF. CDR3 sequence (DNA): TGCGCCAGCAGCGCCGCTAGCGGGGGCTACCAAGAGACCCAGTACTTC.

The CDR3 sequence is CASSLGVSGGARADTQYF. Here the CDR3 DNA reads TGTGCCAGCAGCTTAGGGGTTAGCGGGGGGGCCAGGGCAGATACGCAGTATTTT. This chain links TRBV7-2 with TRBJ2-3; 11 nucleotides match TRBD2. The CDR3 covers 18 residues. Germline values: CDR1 SGHTA, CDR2 FQGNSA. J gave up 4 bases and V 1 base, and 10 bases lay outside the gene matches.

V gene TRBV11-2 combines with J gene TRBJ2-5, with a weak D call TRBD2 (6 bases). Germline CDR1 SGHAT, CDR2 FQNNGV. CDR3 length: 17 amino acids. Trimming cost V 2 bases and J 1 base, with 17 bases left between them. The CDR3 here is CASSLRRGLAAQETQYF. The CDR3 nucleotides are TGTGCCAGCAGCTTACGCCGCGGATTAGCGGCCCAAGAGACCCAGTACTTC.

This chain joins TRBV13 and TRBJ2-1; the D gene is possibly TRBD2 (5 bases). The germline V gene has CDR1 PRHDT and CDR2 FYEKMQ (reference sequence). The CDR3 spans 14 residues. V lost 6 bases and J lost 7, with 16 bases in between. CDR3 DNA sequence: TGTGCCAGCAGAGGGATGGGGAGTGTGAATGAGCAGTTCTTC. Amino acids: CASRGMGSVNEQFF.